This T cell receptor (beta chain) was sequenced during a study of shared clonotypes between healthy human individuals. About the study: Per donor, three plates held CD4 naive cells, three held CD4 memory, two held CD8 naive and one held CD8 memory.

This clone was seen a single time. Libraries were prepared by immunoSEQ multiplex PCR; TCRdb keeps only in-frame clonotypes and omits some of them. The table has some 700,000 clones, 80% to 95% seen once. Trimming pared 5 bases from V and 0 bases from J, leaving 17 bases between. Per germline, CDR1 MDHEN and CDR2 SYDVKM. This CDR3 has 17 amino acids. The V and J genes are TRBV28 and TRBJ2-1; TRBD2 might be the D (5 bases). The TCR originated in a man between 18 and 29 years old in good health. Some clones in this sample may be carry-over from other donors' samples. Input material: memory CD8+ T cells from PBMCs. Subset defined: CD45RO+ cells pooled with CCR7-negative TemRA cells. The CDR3 DNA sequence: TGTGCCAGCAGTCCACCCCGTACGGGGATCTCCTACAATGAGCAGTTCTTC. It translates to CASSPPRTGISYNEQFF.